The 6 T cell receptor beta chains below come from one sample, sequenced in a study of post-analysis software for immune sequencing data (dated by TCRdb to between 2015 and 2017). Read against the paper, the sample's time point label means: second blood draw from one MS patient after hematopoietic stem cell transplantation. The library was generated by PCR. TCRdb names Illumina HiSeq 2500 as the instrument used. Unique molecular identifiers were incorporated into TCR beta cDNA libraries to reduce PCR and sequencing biases. TCRdb reanalyzed the raw reads on its own, using fastp at Q25 for trimming and MiXCR for clone calling, and kept in-frame beta chains. Rows with one shared CDR3 protein collapse into an entry with the most common genes and DNA. Here the sample has 150,000 to 200,000 distinct CDR3 sequences; around 36% occur a single time. The top ten clones comprise over 25% of the sample. The material was blood, obtained after autologous hematopoietic stem cell transplantation. The receptors originated from a girl between 10 and 17 years old with multiple sclerosis. Donor details come from another sample of the same person, matched by shared clones.

The chain links TRBV11-1 to TRBJ2-5; 10 bases are shared with TRBD1. This CDR3 is 16 amino acids long. The junction had 7 bases not matched to a gene; V was cut back by 1 base and J by 5 bases. CDR1 SGHAT and CDR2 FQDESV come from the germline V gene (reference sequence). The CDR3 bases are TGTGCCAGCAGCTTAGTCGGGACAGGGGCCGGGGAGACCCAGTACTTC. Protein sequence: CASSLVGTGAGETQYF.

This clonotype was counted between two and nine times. In DNA, the CDR3 is TGTGCCAGCAGCCCCAACCCGGGACAGGGGATCGAAAACATTCAGTACTTC. Translating it yields CASSPNPGQGIENIQYF. The genes are TRBV7-9 and TRBJ2-4, with 10 bases matching TRBD1. Germline V gives CDR1 SEHNR, CDR2 FQNEAQ (reference sequence). There are 17 residues in the CDR3. J was trimmed by 5 bases and V by 5 bases; bases with no gene match: 12.

The chain combines TRBV7-2 with TRBJ1-2; the match to TRBD1 covers 8 bases. The J segment lost 0 bases and the V segment lost 4 bases, leaving 4 bases of the junction unmatched. The CDR3 contains 15 residues. CDR1 is SGHTA, CDR2 FQGNSA, per germline. The CDR3 protein is CASSYRTGPNYGYTF. CDR3 DNA: TGTGCCAGCAGCTACCGGACAGGGCCTAACTATGGCTACACCTTC.

V usage is TRBV2 and J usage is TRBJ1-6; no clear D. CDR1 and CDR2 (germline): SNHLY, FYNNEI. V was clipped by 6 bases and J by 5 bases, with 8 bases between them. The CDR3 totals 13 residues. CDR3 loop: CASRRENNSPLHF. The CDR3 DNA sequence: TGTGCCAGCAGACGGGAGAATAATTCACCCCTCCACTTT.

The J gene is TRBJ2-5, the V gene TRBV29-1, with 9 bases lining up with TRBD1. Germline CDR1 SQVTM, CDR2 ANQGSEA. Losses at the gene ends were 6 bases for V and 0 bases for J; bases not matched to a gene: 5. The CDR3 runs to 14 residues. The DNA of the CDR3 is TGCAGCGTGGGGACAGGGCAGGACCAAGAGACCCAGTACTTC. Translation gives CSVGTGQDQETQYF.

V and J are TRBV29-1 and TRBJ2-1, with D possibly being TRBD1 (6 bases). The CDR3 runs 14 residues. Trimming took off 1 base at V and 9 bases at J, with 16 bases between the two ends. Germline-derived CDR1 and CDR2 are SQVTM and ANQGSEA. DNA of the CDR3: TGCAGCGTTGAAGGTGTTGGTTTAGGGGGTGAGCAGTTCTTC. It yields the protein CSVEGVGLGGEQFF.